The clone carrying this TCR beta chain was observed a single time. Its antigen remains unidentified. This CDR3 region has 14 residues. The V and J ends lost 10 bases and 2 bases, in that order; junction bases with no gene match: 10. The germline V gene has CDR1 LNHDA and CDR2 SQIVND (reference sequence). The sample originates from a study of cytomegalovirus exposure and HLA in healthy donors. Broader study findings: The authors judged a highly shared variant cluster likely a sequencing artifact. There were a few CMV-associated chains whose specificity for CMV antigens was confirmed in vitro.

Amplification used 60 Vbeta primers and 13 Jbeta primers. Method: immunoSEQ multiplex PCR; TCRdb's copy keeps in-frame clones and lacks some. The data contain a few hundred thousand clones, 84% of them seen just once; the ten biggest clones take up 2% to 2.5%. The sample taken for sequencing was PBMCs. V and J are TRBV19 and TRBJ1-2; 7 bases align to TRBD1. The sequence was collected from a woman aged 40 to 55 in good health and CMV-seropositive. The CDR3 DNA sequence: TGTGCCATTAAGGGGGCGCCCCCCAACTATGGCTACACCTTC. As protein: CAIKGAPPNYGYTF.